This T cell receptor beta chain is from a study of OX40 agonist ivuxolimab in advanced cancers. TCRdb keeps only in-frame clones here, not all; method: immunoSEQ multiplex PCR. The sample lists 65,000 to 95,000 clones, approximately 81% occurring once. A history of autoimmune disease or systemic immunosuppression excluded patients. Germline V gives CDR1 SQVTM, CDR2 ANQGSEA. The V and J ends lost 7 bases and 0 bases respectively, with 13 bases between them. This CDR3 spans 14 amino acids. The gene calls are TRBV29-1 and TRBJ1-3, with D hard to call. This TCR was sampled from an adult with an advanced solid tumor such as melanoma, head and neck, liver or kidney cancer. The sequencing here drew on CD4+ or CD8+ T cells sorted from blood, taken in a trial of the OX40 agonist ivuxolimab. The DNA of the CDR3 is TGCAGCGCCTCCAGCGTGCTCTCTGGAAACACCATATATTTT. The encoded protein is CSASSVLSGNTIYF.